This T cell receptor (beta chain) comes out of a study of CD4 T cells in relation to SARS-CoV-2 and coronaviruses. Study details: The negative reference was HIV-1 Nef peptide pool or peptide-free culture.

CD4+ T cells from unexposed donors were obtained before the COVID-19 pandemic (2011-2018). Isolation of CD4+ T cells took place after about eleven days in culture. Unexposed-donor CD4+ T cells were probed with SARS-CoV-2 S/N and four cold-coronavirus spikes, cells permitting. As for this clone: As yet, its antigen is unknown.

The CDR3 runs 17 residues. CDR1 is SEHNR and CDR2 is FQNEAQ in the germline V gene (reference sequence). V lost 5 bases to trimming and J lost 4 bases; unmatched junction nucleotides: 12. The method was immunoSEQ multiplex PCR; TCRdb's version includes in-frame clones alone and lacks a portion of them. The table shows approximately 11,000 clones, with about 81% occurring only once. Regarding the study as a whole: SARS-CoV-2-driven expansion was significantly weaker in crossreactive than monoreactive clones.

Sequenced sample: CD4+ T cells from PBMCs, cultured in vitro. The TCR comes from a human donor in good health. This chain connects TRBV7-9 to TRBJ2-2, with TRBD2 identical over 8 bases. CDR3: CASSPGGGSGSTGELFF. CDR3 DNA: TGTGCCAGCAGCCCGGGGGGCGGGAGCGGGAGCACCGGGGAGCTGTTTTTT.